The present T cell receptor beta chain was sequenced within a study of shared clonotypes between healthy human individuals. Study-wide results and limits: It was the non-shared clonotypes that had lower generation probabilities than clonotypes shared by all four donors. Of the naive CD4 clonotypes, roughly 5.5% were shared across several donors.

Remarks on this clone: Its antigen is not known.

The CDR3 consists of 17 residues. Germline CDR1 reads KGHSH; CDR2 reads LQKENI. V was trimmed by 2 bases and J by 0 bases, leaving 14 bases between them. Every contributor of samples was a Caucasian grown-up residing in Nashville, Tennessee. Some clones are missing from TCRdb's copy, which holds only in-frame ones; the method was immunoSEQ multiplex PCR. The table lists 1.6 million or so clones, roughly 97% of them singletons. V is TRBV18 and J is TRBJ1-3, with D tentatively TRBD1 (6 bases). The clonotype comes from a man aged 30 to 45 in good health. Source material: naive CD4+ T cells sorted from blood. Subset specified: CD45RA+ positively selected. The CDR3 DNA reads TGTGCCAGCTCACCAATCCAACAGGGTTACTCTGGAAACACCATATATTTT. This encodes CASSPIQQGYSGNTIYF.